Presented here are 8 T cell receptor beta chains from one specimen sequenced in a study of cytomegalovirus exposure and HLA in healthy donors (dated by TCRdb to 2016 to 2017). The library came from the immunoSEQ multiplex PCR assay. The multiplex PCR relied on a mix of 60 forward primers for TCR Vbeta segments and 13 reverse primers for TCR Jbeta segments. The immuneACCESS repertoire file appears here via TCRdb, limited to in-frame rearrangements. These files lack a portion of the clones; in checked studies, under half of the deficit traces to unresolved V genes, and the cause of the others is not known. This sample has about 270,000 clones in its table, and more than 55% of those were observed once. Roughly 2.4% of the sample lies in the top ten. The sequenced material came from PBMCs. The source is a female donor in good health and CMV-seronegative.

The genes are TRBV6-4 and TRBJ2-1, with 11 positions matching TRBD1. Germline values: CDR1 MRHNA, CDR2 SNTAGT. This CDR3 is built from 17 residues. Trimming at V came to 6 bases and at J to 4 bases, leaving 11 bases not matched to a gene. This CDR3 reads CASSPQLGTGGYNEQFF. CDR3 nucleotide sequence: TGTGCCAGCAGCCCTCAGCTTGGGACAGGGGGATACAATGAGCAGTTCTTC.

The chain joins TRBV6-5 to TRBJ2-7, with 8 bases lining up with TRBD1. V lost 8 bases, J lost 6 bases, and 9 bases stayed unmatched. The CDR3 contains 13 residues. Per the germline V gene, CDR1 is MNHEY and CDR2 is SVGAGI. CDR3 DNA sequence: TGTGCCAGCCGTCCGGGACAGGTGGCCGAGCAGTACTTC. Translating it yields CASRPGQVAEQYF.

The chain couples TRBV10-2 to TRBJ1-5; D gene unclear. The CDR3 consists of 14 residues. The V end was cut by 3 bases, the J end by 4 bases, with 10 bases between. Germline CDR1 reads WSHSY; CDR2 reads SAAADI. In DNA form, the CDR3 reads TGCGCCAGCAGTGATAGGCAGGTAAATCAGCCCCAGCATTTT. Its translation is CASSDRQVNQPQHF.

This clone was detected a few times. The chain uses TRBV5-1 and TRBJ2-3; 8 bases map to TRBD2. The CDR3 is 16 amino acids. V shed 4 bases and J 2 bases; nucleotides not matched to a gene: 9. Germline lookup yields CDR1 SGHRS and CDR2 YFSETQ. CDR3 in amino acids: CASSPNSGAFTDTQYF. CDR3 in DNA: TGCGCCAGCAGCCCAAATAGCGGGGCCTTCACAGATACGCAGTATTTT.

This clone came up once. The CDR3 sequence is CASSLLPDTQYF. CDR3 coding DNA: TGTGCCAGCAGCCTACTGCCAGATACGCAGTATTTT. The genes are TRBV28 and TRBJ2-3; D not certain. Germline CDR1 is MDHEN and CDR2 is SYDVKM. The CDR3 covers 12 residues. Trimming pared 6 bases from V and 4 bases from J, leaving 8 bases between.

The chain is built from TRBV11-1 and TRBJ2-3; tentative D call: TRBD1 (5 bases). CDR1 is SGHAT, CDR2 FQDESV, per germline (reference sequence). The CDR3 totals 15 residues. V shed 1 base and J shed 2 bases, with 10 bases lying between them. The CDR3 bases are TGTGCCAGCAGCTTAGGACAGAGCAACACAGATACGCAGTATTTT. Its protein product is CASSLGQSNTDTQYF.

The chain uses TRBV7-9 and TRBJ1-4; 7 nucleotides line up with TRBD1. With 2 bases clipped from V and 1 base from J, the junction kept 7 bases outside the gene matches. Germline assignment: CDR1 SEHNR and CDR2 FQNEAQ (reference sequence). The CDR3 spans 17 residues. CDR3 DNA: TGTGCCAGCAGCTTAACAGGGGCGAGTCTAACTAATGAAAAACTGTTTTTT. Translating gives CASSLTGASLTNEKLFF.

The rearrangement joins TRBV19 to TRBJ2-1, with 9 bases identical to TRBD1. J was trimmed by 12 bases and V by 6 bases; bases with no gene match: 15. Germline assignment: CDR1 LNHDA and CDR2 SQIVND (reference sequence). The CDR3 is made up of 15 amino acids. The CDR3 region has the DNA TGTGCCAGTAGAGCCCCCGGGACAGGGAATCTCGGGCAGTTCTTC. It yields the protein CASRAPGTGNLGQFF.